This note documents a single TCR beta chain sequence. Its antigen is as yet unknown. Some clones are missing from TCRdb's copy, which holds only in-frame ones; the method was immunoSEQ multiplex PCR. The sample lists about 100,000 clones; more than 75% were seen once. The data belong to a study of T cell responses to AZD1222 COVID-19 vaccine. V dropped 3 bases and J dropped 6 bases, with 15 bases sitting between them. CDR3 length: 14 residues. Germline loops: CDR1 SGDLS, CDR2 YYNGEE. Study observations and caveats: Sampling captured repertoires only after the peak T cell response.

Source: peripheral blood, taken on day 0 of AZD1222 vaccination. The rearrangement joins TRBV9 to TRBJ1-1; D is perhaps TRBD1 (6 bases). The clonotype was recovered from an adult in good health. This chain's CDR3 is CASSAISGVPEAFF. As DNA, the CDR3 is TGTGCCAGCAGCGCAATCTCAGGGGTCCCTGAAGCTTTCTTT.